The present TCR beta chain was sequenced within a study of regulatory T cells in long-lasting Graves disease. This clonotype was observed a handful of times. Its antigen is not known. CDR3-region Arm-PCR and iRepertoire HTBI primers produced the TCR beta libraries. Methods used by the authors: Across the samples, identification revealed 60 to 75 TRBV and some 14 TRBJ segments. One entry per CDR3 protein, called by TCRdb with MiXCR from the multiplex PCR reads. The V and J calls and clone size come from TCRdb's table, not from the authors' own analysis. The table has around 450,000 distinct CDR3 sequences, about 15% seen once. CDR1 is MDHEN and CDR2 is SYDVKM in the germline V gene. Unmatched junction bases numbered 11, after V lost 4 bases and J lost 4 bases. There are 18 residues in the CDR3. The time point was: newly diagnosed GD, antithyroid drugs for less than 3 months. The TCR library used RNA extracted from PBMCs.

General observations from the study: There were preferences for TRBV28, TRBJ1-2 and TRBJ2-5 in persistent disease.

This sample was shared with a second study, whose subject was T cells in Graves' hyperthyroidism and ophthalmopathy. This second report adds: Diagnosis of hyperthyroidism was new in patients aged 18 to 65, and its duration was under 2 months. On the basis of clinical symptoms, serum thyroxine and TRAb, thyroid ultrasound and orbital computed tomography, diagnoses were made.

The source of this sequence is a woman aged 25 to 39 with Graves disease. Sequencing used peripheral blood mononuclear cells (PBMCs), obtained at new diagnosis, from a patient treated with antithyroid drugs. The chain recombines TRBV28 with TRBJ2-3; 13 nucleotides match TRBD2. CDR3 in amino acids: CASSSPVLAGGPSDTQYF. CDR3 in DNA: TGTGCCAGCAGTTCCCCAGTACTAGCGGGAGGGCCATCAGATACGCAGTATTTT.